The next 26 T cell receptor beta chains were all read from a single sample in a study of T-cell reconstitution after alpha-beta-depleted transplantation in children. It was with unique molecular identifiers that the TCRbeta library was prepared. TCRdb reanalysed the PCR reads using MiXCR and keeps one entry per CDR3 protein. The sample consists of around 450,000 distinct CDR3 sequences, under 12% of them appearing once. The sample in question was PBMCs, obtained before TCRalphabeta/CD19-depleted stem cell transplant. All receptors derive from a child aged 2 to 15 with inherited bone marrow failure, due to receive a stem cell transplant.

This clonotype was counted only a few times. The chain has TRBV6-2 or TRBV6-3 and TRBJ1-2; 8 positions agree with TRBD1. There are 11 residues in the CDR3. After removal of 9 bases from V and 4 bases from J, the junction contained 1 base not matched to a gene. Germline assignment: CDR1 MNHEY and CDR2 SVGEGT. CDR3 sequence reads: CASGTGYGYTF. DNA of the CDR3: TGTGCCAGTGGGACAGGCTATGGCTACACCTTC.

This clonotype occurred many times. For the CDR3, the DNA is TGTGCCAGCAGTTACTCGGGGGCTGAAGCTTTCTTT. Translating gives CASSYSGAEAFF. V and J are TRBV6-2 or TRBV6-3 and TRBJ1-1, with D perhaps matching TRBD1 (5 bases). This CDR3 contains 12 residues. From germline, CDR1 is MNHEY and CDR2 SVGEGT. Between the trimmed V and J ends, which lost 0 bases and 6 bases, there was a span of 5 bases.

This clonotype was counted many times. The chain carries TRBV29-1 and TRBJ1-1, with 7 bases matching TRBD1. This CDR3 is built from 13 residues. V dropped 8 bases and J dropped 2; count of bases not matched to a gene: 8. In germline, CDR1 is SQVTM, CDR2 ANQGSEA. The chain's CDR3 is CSSTGDVNTEAFF. CDR3 in DNA: TGCAGCTCCACAGGGGACGTAAACACTGAAGCTTTCTTT.

In this sample, this clonotype turned up many times. The chain combines TRBV4-3 with TRBJ1-1; D not resolved. V lost 4 bases, J lost 2 bases, and 14 bases lay in between. This CDR3 region has 15 residues. Germline V CDR1 and CDR2: LGHNA, YSLEER. CDR3 DNA sequence: TGCGCCAGCAGCCTTCTTTTGGGGAATAACACTGAAGCTTTCTTT. It encodes CASSLLLGNNTEAFF.

In its sample, this clonotype was seen many times. The V gene is TRBV7-2, the J gene TRBJ2-7; 8 bases align to TRBD2. The CDR3 extends over 13 amino acids. V shed 6 bases and J 0 bases; nucleotides not matched to a gene: 1. The germline CDR1 and CDR2 sequences are SGHTA and FQGNSA. CDR3 amino acids: CASRGTSSYEQYF. The CDR3 nucleotides read TGTGCCAGCAGAGGGACTAGCTCCTACGAGCAGTACTTC. The variable domain in full, completed from reference TRBV7-2 and TRBJ2-7, reads GAGVSQSPSNKVTEKGKDVELRCDPISGHTALYWYRQSLGQGLEFLIYFQGNSAPDKSGLPSDRFSAERTGGSVSTLTIQRTQQEDSAVYLCASRGTSSYEQYFGPGTRLTVT.

This clonotype was counted at least ten times. The chain employs TRBV20-1 and TRBJ2-5; unclear D gene. With 1 base removed from V and 5 bases from J, the gap between germline ends came to 14 bases. From germline, CDR1 is DFQATT and CDR2 SNEGSKA (reference sequence). This CDR3 has 14 residues. The CDR3 DNA sequence: TGCAGTGCTAGAGGCGGCGGACCCCTGGAGACCCAGTACTTC. Translating gives CSARGGGPLETQYF.

In its sample, this clonotype was seen a few times. The chain is built from TRBV27 and TRBJ1-1; tentative D call: TRBD1 (6 bases). The CDR3 runs 16 residues. Germline V gene lookup returns CDR1 MNHEY and CDR2 SMNVEV (reference sequence). V was trimmed by 4 bases and J by 1 base, leaving 16 bases between them. The DNA for the CDR3 is TGTGCCAGCAGTTCCTGGGGCCGAGGGGGGAACACTGAAGCTTTCTTT. Encoded protein: CASSSWGRGGNTEAFF.

The table lists this clonotype with many counts. The rearrangement joins TRBV4-3 to TRBJ1-3, with D unresolved. Looked up from germline, CDR1 is LGHNA and CDR2 is YSLEER. This CDR3 has 15 residues. Trimming removed 0 bases from V and 1 base from J, with 7 bases in between. In DNA form, the CDR3 reads TGCGCCAGCAGCCAAGACTGGGGATCTGGAAACACCATATATTTT. Amino acid sequence: CASSQDWGSGNTIYF.

In this sample, this clonotype turned up many times. The gene calls are TRBV7-9 and TRBJ1-3; D is unresolved. This CDR3 spans 15 amino acids. The V end lost 7 bases, the J end lost 1 base, and 14 bases lay between the germline ends. CDR1 is SEHNR, CDR2 FQNEAQ, per germline (reference sequence). The CDR3 loop is CASTTWVLSGNTIYF. The DNA for the CDR3 is TGTGCCAGCACGACATGGGTGTTGTCTGGAAACACCATATATTTT.

This clonotype was picked up many times. The chain is built from TRBV18 and TRBJ2-1; D unclear. The germline V gene has CDR1 KGHSH and CDR2 LQKENI. The CDR3 is 9 residues long. V was cut by 0 bases and J by 15 bases, with 3 bases left in between. CDR3 region: CASSPPLFF. The CDR3 region has the DNA TGTGCCAGCTCACCACCGCTGTTCTTC.

There are a few counts of this clonotype. This rearrangement joins TRBV4-3 to TRBJ2-7; 7 bases agree with TRBD1. Germline V gives CDR1 LGHNA, CDR2 YSLEER. CDR3 length equals 15 residues. J lost 3 bases, V lost 4 bases, and 9 bases had no gene match. CDR3 nucleotides: TGCGCCAGCAGCCTAAGACCGGGACAGCTCTACGAGCAGTACTTC. This encodes CASSLRPGQLYEQYF.

The gene calls are TRBV29-1 and TRBJ2-2; weak D call: TRBD2 (7 bases). The CDR3 totals 15 residues. The ends were cut back, 6 bases at V and 4 bases at J, with 18 bases in the middle. From germline, CDR1 is SQVTM and CDR2 ANQGSEA. This CDR3 reads CSVHLGGAVTGELFF. As DNA, the CDR3 is TGCAGCGTCCATCTAGGGGGGGCGGTCACCGGGGAGCTGTTTTTT.

The chain couples TRBV2 to TRBJ2-1; 9 bases are shared with TRBD2. The V segment lost 3 bases and the J segment 3 bases; nucleotides outside the gene matches: 3. Germline CDR1 is SNHLY and CDR2 is FYNNEI. This CDR3 region has 15 residues. CDR3 sequence: CASSDRLADYNEQFF. The CDR3 DNA reads as TGTGCCAGCAGTGATAGACTAGCGGACTACAATGAGCAGTTCTTC.

There are many counts of this clonotype. The rearrangement links TRBV30 to TRBJ2-7; D remains unclear. Germline V gene data show CDR1 as GTSNPN and CDR2 as SVGIG (reference sequence). The CDR3 sequence is 11 residues long. Trimming took off 5 bases at V and 5 bases at J, with 10 bases between the two ends. This CDR3 reads CAWRYINEQYF. For the CDR3, the DNA is TGTGCCTGGCGGTACATAAACGAGCAGTACTTC.

This clonotype was detected many times. The rearrangement uses TRBV24-1 and TRBJ2-5; TRBD1 is a possible D gene (5 bases). V was shortened by 4 bases and J by 5 bases, with 10 bases between the two germline ends. The germline V gene has CDR1 KGHDR and CDR2 SFDVKD. The CDR3 contains 13 residues. CDR3 region: CATSDREAETQYF. The CDR3, as DNA: TGTGCCACCAGTGACAGGGAAGCGGAGACCCAGTACTTC.

In this sample, this clonotype turned up many times. The V call is TRBV19, the J call TRBJ1-5; D is unclear. This CDR3 is built from 13 residues. The V end was cut by 5 bases, the J end by 3 bases, with 8 bases between. Germline lookup yields CDR1 LNHDA and CDR2 SQIVND (reference sequence). In nucleotides, the CDR3 is TGTGCCAGTAGTTGGACCGACAATCAGCCCCAGCATTTT. It codes for CASSWTDNQPQHF.

Comment on this clonotype: A much larger clone sits a single nucleotide away, making a read error possible. The J gene is TRBJ2-1, the V gene TRBV20-1, with a tentative D call TRBD2 (6 bases). Germline V CDR1 and CDR2: DFQATT, SNEGSKA (reference sequence). The CDR3 is 16 residues long. DNA for the CDR3: TGCAGTGCTAGAGATACCGCAGCGGGTGATTACAATCAGCAGTTCTTC. It specifies CSARDTAAGDYNQQFF.

This clonotype was counted many times. The chain joins TRBV16 to TRBJ2-1, with 12 bases matching TRBD2. The germline V gene encodes CDR1 KGHSY and CDR2 FQNENV. CDR3 size: 16 residues. V lost 2 bases, J lost 6 bases, and 5 bases stayed unmatched. The CDR3 is CASSQLAGGPGNEQFF. The DNA for the CDR3 is TGTGCCAGCAGCCAACTAGCGGGAGGGCCAGGCAATGAGCAGTTCTTC.

This clonotype was picked up many times. This chain joins TRBV7-2 and TRBJ2-5; the D is unclear. Germline lookup yields CDR1 SGHTA and CDR2 FQGNSA. Trimming shortened V by 1 base and J by 1 base, and 7 bases separated the two germline ends. This CDR3 comprises 14 residues. The CDR3 region is CASSLVAIQETQYF. The CDR3 region has the DNA TGTGCCAGCAGCTTAGTGGCCATCCAAGAGACCCAGTACTTC.

This clonotype appeared many times. The chain links TRBV20-1 to TRBJ2-5; 14 positions agree with TRBD2. Unmatched junction bases numbered 9, after V lost 7 bases and J lost 2 bases. CDR1 DFQATT and CDR2 SNEGSKA come from the germline V gene (reference sequence). This CDR3 has 16 residues. CDR3: CSGGGTSGSRQETQYF. DNA for the CDR3: TGCAGTGGGGGCGGGACTAGCGGGAGCCGACAAGAGACCCAGTACTTC.

This clonotype was seen repeatedly, ten times or more. The junction departs from the called germline gene at one end, perhaps through a read error. DNA for the CDR3: TGTGCCGGCAGCTTAACTAGCGGGGTCCGGGATACGCAGTATTTT. Its translation is CAGSLTSGVRDTQYF. The rearrangement links TRBV7-9 to TRBJ2-3, with 10 bases lining up with TRBD2. This CDR3 contains 15 residues. CDR1 is SEHNR, CDR2 FQNEAQ, per germline (reference sequence).

In its sample, this clonotype was seen many times. This chain connects TRBV10-3 to TRBJ2-5; the D gene could be TRBD1 or TRBD2 (5 bases each). The CDR3 covers 16 residues. Trimming stripped 4 bases from V and 2 bases from J, with 17 bases between. From germline, CDR1 is ENHRY and CDR2 SYGVKD. CDR3 in DNA: TGTGCCATCAGTGGGTTGGGGGATGTCGAGCAAGAGACCCAGTACTTC. This codes for CAISGLGDVEQETQYF.

Many counts were recorded for this clonotype. This chain links TRBV24-1 with TRBJ2-3; D may be TRBD2 (5 bases). V gave up 3 bases and J gave up 0 bases, with 9 bases separating them. This CDR3 contains 15 residues. The germline V gene has CDR1 KGHDR and CDR2 SFDVKD. The CDR3 loop is CATSDRGASTDTQYF. The CDR3 DNA is TGTGCCACCAGTGATCGGGGAGCCAGCACAGATACGCAGTATTTT.

This clonotype was seen repeatedly, ten times or more. The chain employs TRBV6-5 and TRBJ2-5, with D perhaps matching TRBD2 (6 bases). V lost 4 bases to trimming and J lost 0 bases, with 9 bases between them. Germline-derived CDR1 and CDR2 are MNHEY and SVGAGI. The CDR3 is made up of 14 amino acids. The CDR3 bases are TGTGCCAGCAGTTCCCGGGAGTACCAAGAGACCCAGTACTTC. This encodes CASSSREYQETQYF.

The sample holds many counts of this clonotype. This chain connects TRBV12-3 or TRBV12-4 to TRBJ2-5; the D call may be TRBD1 or TRBD2 (5 bases each). V was cut by 7 bases and J by 5 bases, with 17 bases left in between. The CDR3 is 14 residues long. The CDR3 bases are TGTGCCAGCACCTTCGGCCGTTGGGGGGAGACCCAGTACTTC. Translated, it gives CASTFGRWGETQYF.

This clonotype was found many times. The chain carries TRBV7-2 and TRBJ1-5, with D perhaps TRBD1 (5 bases). The V end was cut by 1 base, the J end by 2 bases, with 6 bases between. Per germline, CDR1 SGHTA and CDR2 FQGNSA. This CDR3 region has 14 residues. The chain's CDR3 is CASSLVRGNQPQHF. In nucleotides, the CDR3 is TGTGCCAGCAGCTTAGTCAGGGGCAATCAGCCCCAGCATTTT.